The sequence of this T cell receptor (beta chain) was determined in a study of shared clonotypes between healthy human individuals. Naive CD8 cells were CD45RO-negative, positively selected for CCR7, excluding terminally differentiated effector memory CD45RA+ cells. Profiled with immunoSEQ multiplex PCR; TCRdb holds only in-frame clones, not every one. There are 800,000 or so clones in the sample; roughly 96% occur only once, and approximately 0.2% lies in the top ten. The ends were cut back, 2 bases at V and 5 bases at J, with 13 bases in the middle. Germline assignment: CDR1 MDHEN and CDR2 SYDVKM. The CDR3 runs to 14 residues.

V and J are TRBV28 and TRBJ2-7; D remains ambiguous. The source of this sequence is a man aged 25 to 40 in good health. The specimen sequenced was naive CD8+ T cells sorted from blood. The DNA for the CDR3 is TGTGCCAGCAGTTTACCGGAAGGGTTTGACGAGCAGTACTTC. Protein: CASSLPEGFDEQYF.